This T cell receptor (beta chain) was recovered during a study of shared clonotypes between healthy human individuals (dated by TCRdb to about 2020). Looking at the study overall: A couple of women and three men aged 18 to 49 years were included in the cohort. To estimate repertoire size and how much clonotypes are shared between individuals, the study performed deep sequencing of blood TCR repertoires from about five healthy adults. To increase sequencing depth and limit assay-specific biases, different laboratories used diverse techniques to prepare libraries and sequence TCR repertoires. For each donor, CD4 naive and CD4 memory were each run on three plates, CD8 naive on two plates, and CD8 memory on one plate. Each donor's leukapheresis produced roughly between roughly 0.94 and 9.5 billion PBMCs. Points the paper makes about the study in general: Because the study included only a small number of donors, the genetic and exposure-history diversity represented was limited. Larger estimated clonotype richness was generally found for naive subsets than for memory subsets. Across a handful of donors, about 4.5% of naive CD4, around 3.5% of naive CD8, 2% to 2.5% of memory CD4, and 0.3% to 0.45% of memory CD8 clonotypes were shared. Compared with non-shared clonotypes, the clonotypes found in all four sorted-subset donors had higher generation probabilities. Sampling was restricted to blood, and TCR repertoires in tissues likely differ from the TCR repertoires found in blood. Rarefaction of sorted-subset datasets indicated incomplete sequencing despite the large sequencing depth. Based on pairwise subsampling, the degree of clonotype sharing among donors was expected to be affected by sequencing depth.

Donors were healthy HIV-negative adults with no recently reported acute infections or vaccinations. Every donor was a Caucasian adult residing in Nashville, Tennessee, USA. Magnetic negative selection was used to enrich CD4+ T cells, after which naive cells were positively selected on CD45RA and the negative fraction became the memory subset. Blood was collected by leukapheresis, and PBMCs were isolated by Ficoll-Histopaque density gradient centrifugation and then cryopreserved in liquid nitrogen vapor phase. Purity and quantity of every magnetically sorted T cell population were checked by analytical flow cytometry. Genomic DNA was isolated from every sorted fraction and measured by UV absorbance on a Nanodrop 2000c. As encoded in the germline V gene, CDR1 is SGDLS while CDR2 is YYNGEE. The germline ends are 8 bases apart after V is trimmed by 0 bases and J by 4 bases. Including the terminal cysteine and phenylalanine, the CDR3 comprises 14 residues. The only DNA kept is the CDR3, 42 bases in frame from the first base.

Using the deep immunoSEQ assay, TCR CDR3 regions were amplified from genomic DNA by multiplex PCR. Extracted genomic DNA from each cell subset was spread evenly across all wells of several immunoSEQ 96-well plates, with each plate serving as a replicate. For sorted subsets, roughly 200 ng of genomic DNA, equivalent to around 30,000 T cell genomes, went into each replicate PCR. Purified libraries were quantified with a Qubit 3.0 fluorometer, sized on a Bioanalyzer 2100, and re-quantified with the KAPA Library Quantification kit. Every immunoSEQ 96-well plate was sequenced on a dedicated single-read 150-cycle Illumina NextSeq 550 flow cell. The paper's processing steps were these. Because the immunoSEQ output held only junctional sequences and lacked quality scores, the filtering could not match the filtering applied to full-length reads. Sequences were annotated with PyIR, a Python wrapper for IgBLAST v1.9, using IMGT germline references to assign V/J genes and CDR3. Any read was removed if the V/J assignment was weak (E-value above 1e-6), the CDR3 was missing, or the read contained stop codons, out-of-frame junctions, or ambiguous translated residues. V3J clonotypes were defined as sequences sharing the same inferred V gene, J gene, and CDR3 amino acid sequence. Percentage overlap between repertoires was computed as shared unique clonotypes divided by the size of the smaller repertoire. Repertoire richness was assessed with RTK rarefaction, the Chao1 estimator, and Recon v2.1 estimates of unobserved clonotypes. For all TCRbeta clonotypes obtained by the gDNA method from several donors, generation probabilities were computed with OLGA. Entries here come from immuneACCESS through TCRdb and include only in-frame sequences with V and J called. Some clones fail to appear in such tables; in the studies checked, an unresolved V gene covers under half of the shortfall, and the cause of the remainder is unknown. The V and J calls and clone size were taken over from that table, and D and trimming were inferred from the DNA. This sample lists about 1.1 million clones; about 80% were detected once. The top ten constitute approximately 0.9% of the sample.

A remark on this clone: Its recognized antigen is unknown. No base qualities exist here, and no much larger clone lies one base off it.

Recombination joined TRBV9 with TRBJ2-1; the D gene is not confidently resolved. Input material: memory CD4+ T cells from PBMCs. The cell subset or site label of this sample denotes: CD45RA-negative fraction. The clonotype was recovered from a man younger than 30 in good health. Some clones in this sample may be carry-over from other donors' samples. The sequenced DNA: TGTGCCAGCAGCGTAGGTGACGGATACAATGAGCAGTTCTTC. This encodes CASSVGDGYNEQFF.